The T cell receptor (beta chain) under discussion was sequenced for a study of blood T cell repertoires in COVID-19. Cohorts were determined from participant-reported clinical history. The protocol was immunoSEQ multiplex PCR, while the TCRdb copy is restricted to in-frame clones and leaves out a portion. The repertoire holds about 350,000 clones, roughly 90% seen once, with about 0.93% in the top ten. CDR1 is LGHDT and CDR2 is YNNKEL in the germline V gene (reference sequence). The CDR3 spans 15 residues. Trimming cost V 1 base and J 7 bases, with 13 bases left between them. The chain uses TRBV3-1 (or the pseudogene TRBV3-2) and TRBJ2-2; tentative D call: TRBD1 (6 bases). The TCR originated in a woman under 40 who had recovered from COVID-19. Sample: PBMCs or T cells enriched from blood (not recorded which). The CDR3 is CASSQGQGRDGELFF. In nucleotides, the CDR3 is TGTGCCAGCAGCCAAGGGCAGGGGCGAGACGGGGAGCTGTTTTTT.